This T cell receptor (beta chain) was sequenced for a study of T cell repertoires in cytomegalovirus infection. One entry per CDR3 protein results from TCRdb running MiXCR on the reads. The profile shows roughly 500,000 distinct CDR3 sequences, approximately 46% of them singletons. This clonotype was recorded at least ten times. Its antigen is not identified. This sequence was found in a human donor in good health (CMV status not recorded). Some clones in this sample may be carry-over from other donors' samples. The sequences come from cultured PBMCs, collected from culture after CMV antigen stimulation.

As DNA, the CDR3 is TGTGCCAGCAGTCTCACTAGAGGCGAGACCCAGTACTTC. This sequence encodes CASSLTRGETQYF. The chain uses TRBV12-3 or TRBV12-4 and TRBJ2-5; maybe TRBD2 (5 bases). The CDR3 length is 13 residues. Trimming left V 5 bases short and J 5 bases short, with 12 bases between.